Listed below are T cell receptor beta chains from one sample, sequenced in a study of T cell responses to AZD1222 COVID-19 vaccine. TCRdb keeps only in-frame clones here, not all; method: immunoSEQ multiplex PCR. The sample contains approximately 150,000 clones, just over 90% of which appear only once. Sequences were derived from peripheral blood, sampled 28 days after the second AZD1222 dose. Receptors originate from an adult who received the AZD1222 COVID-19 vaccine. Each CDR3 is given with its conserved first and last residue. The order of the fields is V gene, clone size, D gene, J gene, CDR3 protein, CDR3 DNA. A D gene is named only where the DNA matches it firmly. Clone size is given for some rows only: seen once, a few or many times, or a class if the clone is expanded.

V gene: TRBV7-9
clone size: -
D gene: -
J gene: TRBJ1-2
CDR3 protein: CASSLVLPPYGYTF
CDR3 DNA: TGTGCCAGCAGCTTAGTTCTTCCCCCCTATGGCTACACCTTC

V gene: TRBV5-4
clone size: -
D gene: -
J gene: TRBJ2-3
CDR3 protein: CASSSTMTDTQYF
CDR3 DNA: TGTGCCAGCAGCTCCACTATGACAGATACGCAGTATTTT

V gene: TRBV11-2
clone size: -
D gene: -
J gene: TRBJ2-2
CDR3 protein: CASSLGSGTGELFF
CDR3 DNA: TGTGCCAGCAGCTTAGGTAGCGGCACCGGGGAGCTGTTTTTT

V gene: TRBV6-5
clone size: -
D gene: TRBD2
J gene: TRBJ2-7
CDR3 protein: CASSYSRTSGQQYF
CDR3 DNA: TGTGCCAGCAGTTACTCGAGGACTAGCGGGCAGCAGTACTTC

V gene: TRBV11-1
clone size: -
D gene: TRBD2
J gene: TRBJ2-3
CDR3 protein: CASSQGLAGGTDTQYF
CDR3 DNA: TGTGCCAGCAGCCAAGGACTAGCGGGAGGGACAGATACGCAGTATTTT

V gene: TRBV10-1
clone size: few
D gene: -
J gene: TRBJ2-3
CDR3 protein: CASSERQRTDTQYF
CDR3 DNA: TGCGCCAGCAGTGAGAGGCAGCGCACAGATACGCAGTATTTT

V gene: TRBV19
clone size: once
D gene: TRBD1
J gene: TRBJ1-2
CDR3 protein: CASSIAQGALSGYTF
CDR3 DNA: TGTGCCAGTAGTATCGCTCAGGGGGCGTTGTCTGGCTACACCTTC

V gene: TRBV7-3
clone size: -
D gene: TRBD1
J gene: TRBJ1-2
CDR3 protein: CASSSGQGDIYGYTF
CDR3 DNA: TGTGCCAGCAGCTCAGGACAGGGCGACATCTATGGCTACACCTTC

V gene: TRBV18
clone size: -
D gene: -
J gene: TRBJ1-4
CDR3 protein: CASSSGRDANEKLFF
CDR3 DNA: TGTGCCAGCTCGTCCGGACGGGACGCCAATGAAAAACTGTTTTTT

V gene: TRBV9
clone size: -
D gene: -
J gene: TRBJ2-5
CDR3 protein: CASSVGAGAQETQYF
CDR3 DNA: TGTGCCAGCAGCGTAGGGGCAGGGGCGCAGGAGACCCAGTACTTC

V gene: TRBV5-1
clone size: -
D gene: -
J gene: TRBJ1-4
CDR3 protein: CASSPKTNEKLFF
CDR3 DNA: TGCGCCAGCAGCCCGAAGACTAATGAAAAACTGTTTTTT

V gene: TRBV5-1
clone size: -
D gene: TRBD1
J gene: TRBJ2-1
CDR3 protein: CASNRQGDYNEQFF
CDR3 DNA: TGCGCCAGCAACCGGCAGGGGGACTACAATGAGCAGTTCTTC

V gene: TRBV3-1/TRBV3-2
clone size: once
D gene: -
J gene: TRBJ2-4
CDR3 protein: CASSQVLGGEGIQYF
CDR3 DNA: TGTGCCAGCAGCCAAGTTCTGGGTGGTGAAGGGATTCAGTACTTC

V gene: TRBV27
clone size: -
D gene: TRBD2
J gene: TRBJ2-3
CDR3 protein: CASSFRLAGGPSSTDTQYF
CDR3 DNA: TGTGCCAGCAGTTTTCGACTAGCGGGAGGGCCATCTAGCACAGATACGCAGTATTTT

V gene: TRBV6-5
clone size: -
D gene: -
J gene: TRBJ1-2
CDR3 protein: CASSYGPLNYGYTF
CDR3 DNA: TGTGCCAGCAGTTACGGGCCTCTTAACTATGGCTACACCTTC

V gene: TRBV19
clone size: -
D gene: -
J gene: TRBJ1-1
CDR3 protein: CASNLQGMNTEAFF
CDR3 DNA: TGTGCCAGTAATCTACAGGGCATGAACACTGAAGCTTTCTTT

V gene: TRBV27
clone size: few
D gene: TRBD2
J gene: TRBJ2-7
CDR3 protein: CASSLSKPASGYEQYF
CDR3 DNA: TGTGCCAGCAGTTTATCGAAGCCCGCTAGCGGCTACGAGCAGTACTTC

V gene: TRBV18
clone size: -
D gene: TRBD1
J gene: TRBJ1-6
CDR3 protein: CASSPFGTGGDSPLHF
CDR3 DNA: TGTGCCAGCTCACCGTTTGGTACAGGGGGGGATTCACCCCTCCACTTT

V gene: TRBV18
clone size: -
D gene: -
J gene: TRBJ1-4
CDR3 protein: CASSPKGFTEKLFF
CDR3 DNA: TGTGCCAGCTCACCAAAGGGGTTCACCGAAAAACTGTTTTTT

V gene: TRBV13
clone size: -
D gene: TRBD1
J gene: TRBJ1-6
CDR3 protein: CASSSRQGDPPLHF
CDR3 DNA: TGTGCCAGCAGCTCAAGACAGGGAGATCCACCCCTCCACTTT

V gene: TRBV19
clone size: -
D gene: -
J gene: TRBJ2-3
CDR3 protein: CASSILGADTQYF
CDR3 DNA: TGTGCCAGTAGTATATTGGGAGCGGATACGCAGTATTTT

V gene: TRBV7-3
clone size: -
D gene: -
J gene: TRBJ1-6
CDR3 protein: CASRTDNSPLHF
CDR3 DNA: TGTGCCAGCAGGACGGATAATTCACCCCTCCACTTT

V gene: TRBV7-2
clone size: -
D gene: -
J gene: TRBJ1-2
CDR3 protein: CASSLDRAAPNYGYTF
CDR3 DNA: TGTGCCAGCAGCTTAGACAGGGCAGCCCCTAACTATGGCTACACCTTC

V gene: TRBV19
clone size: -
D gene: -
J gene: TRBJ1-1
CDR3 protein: CASSATGPEAFF
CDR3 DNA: TGTGCCAGTAGTGCCACGGGGCCTGAAGCTTTCTTT

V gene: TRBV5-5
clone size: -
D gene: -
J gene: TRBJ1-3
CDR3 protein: CASSRDNPWTSGNTIYF
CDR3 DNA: TGTGCCAGCAGCCGGGACAATCCTTGGACGTCTGGAAACACCATATATTTT

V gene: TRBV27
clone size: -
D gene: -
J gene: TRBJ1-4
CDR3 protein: CASSDNEKLFF
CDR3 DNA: TGTGCCAGCAGTGATAATGAAAAACTGTTTTTT

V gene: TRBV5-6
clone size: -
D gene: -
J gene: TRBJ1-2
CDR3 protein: CASSFTGSNYGYTF
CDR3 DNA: TGTGCCAGCAGCTTTACAGGTTCTAACTATGGCTACACCTTC

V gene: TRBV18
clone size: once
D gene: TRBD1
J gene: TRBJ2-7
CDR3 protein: CASSQLGQGVVGEQYF
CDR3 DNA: TGTGCCAGCTCACAGCTGGGACAGGGGGTAGTCGGCGAGCAGTACTTC

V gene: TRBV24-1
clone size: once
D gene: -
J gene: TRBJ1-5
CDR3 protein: CATSDLSPEPQHF
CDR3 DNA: TGTGCCACCAGTGATCTCTCCCCGGAGCCCCAGCATTTT

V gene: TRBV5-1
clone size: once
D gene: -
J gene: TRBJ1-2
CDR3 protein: CASSRTRPQDSDGYTF
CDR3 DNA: TGCGCCAGCAGCAGGACGCGTCCCCAAGACAGTGATGGCTACACCTTC

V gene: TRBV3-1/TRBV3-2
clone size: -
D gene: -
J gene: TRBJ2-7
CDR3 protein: CASSQTDYEQYF
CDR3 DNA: TGTGCCAGCAGCCAAACAGATTACGAGCAGTACTTC

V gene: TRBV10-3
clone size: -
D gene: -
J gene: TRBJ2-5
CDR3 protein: CAISDPGPSQETQYF
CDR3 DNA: TGTGCCATCAGTGACCCGGGACCCAGCCAAGAGACCCAGTACTTC

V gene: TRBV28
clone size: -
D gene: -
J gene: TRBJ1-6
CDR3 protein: CASSFEDSPLHF
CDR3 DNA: TGTGCCAGCAGTTTCGAGGATTCACCCCTCCACTTT

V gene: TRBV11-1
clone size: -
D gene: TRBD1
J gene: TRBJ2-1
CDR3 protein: CASSLVGQGPNEQFF
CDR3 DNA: TGTGCCAGCAGCTTAGTGGGACAGGGTCCCAATGAGCAGTTCTTC

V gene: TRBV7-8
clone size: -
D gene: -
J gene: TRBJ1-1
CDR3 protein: CASSFFAGTLTNTEAFF
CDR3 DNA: TGTGCCAGCAGCTTTTTCGCAGGGACACTAACGAACACTGAAGCTTTCTTT

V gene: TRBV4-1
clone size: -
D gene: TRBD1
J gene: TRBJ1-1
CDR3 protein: CASSRGQGFTEAFF
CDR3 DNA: TGCGCCAGCAGCCGGGGACAGGGTTTTACTGAAGCTTTCTTT

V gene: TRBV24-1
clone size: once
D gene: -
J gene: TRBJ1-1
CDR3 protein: CATSDRKNTEAFF
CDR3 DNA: TGTGCCACCAGTGACCGGAAGAACACTGAAGCTTTCTTT

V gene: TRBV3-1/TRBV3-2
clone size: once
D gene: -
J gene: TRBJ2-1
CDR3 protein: CASSQDAPWGGVHNEQFF
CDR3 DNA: TGTGCCAGCAGCCAAGATGCCCCTTGGGGTGGGGTACACAATGAGCAGTTCTTC

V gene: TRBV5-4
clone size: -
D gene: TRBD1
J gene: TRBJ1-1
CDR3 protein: CASSSGTGGWDTEAFF
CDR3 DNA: TGTGCCAGCAGCTCGGGGACAGGAGGTTGGGACACTGAAGCTTTCTTT

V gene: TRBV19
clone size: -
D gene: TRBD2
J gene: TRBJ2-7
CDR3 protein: CASSPTGTISYEQYF
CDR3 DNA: TGTGCCAGTAGTCCTACCGGGACTATCTCCTACGAGCAGTACTTC

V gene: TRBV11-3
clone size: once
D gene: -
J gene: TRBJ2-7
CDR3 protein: CASSLTGQMLLGEQYF
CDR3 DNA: TGTGCCAGCAGCTTAACCGGACAGATGCTCCTTGGCGAGCAGTACTTC